A single sample gave rise to the 2 T cell receptor beta chains below, sequenced in a study of blood T cell repertoires in COVID-19 (dated by TCRdb to about 2020). The library came from the immunoSEQ multiplex PCR assay. TCRdb re-hosts the immuneACCESS table, in-frame sequences only. Its copies lack some clones; in the studies checked, an unresolved V gene accounts for under half of them, and the cause for the rest is not known. The sample has 200,000 to 250,000 clones on record, 85% of them singletons. The leading ten clones occupy 2.9% of the sample. The material sequenced was peripheral blood. Receptor source: a man between 50 and 59 years old who had recovered from COVID-19.

The rearrangement links TRBV2 to TRBJ1-5, with D perhaps TRBD1 (5 bases). The CDR3 totals 13 residues. V was pared by 4 bases and J by 3 bases, with 7 bases between. Germline V gives CDR1 SNHLY, CDR2 FYNNEI. The CDR3 protein is CASSGDFNQPQHF. The CDR3 coding sequence is TGTGCCAGCAGTGGGGACTTCAATCAGCCCCAGCATTTT.

This clone was recorded only once. This sequence joins TRBV19 and TRBJ2-7; 10 bases map to TRBD1. This CDR3 spans 14 amino acids. V shed 5 bases, J shed 4 bases, and the junction held 5 bases outside the gene matches. Germline lookup yields CDR1 LNHDA and CDR2 SQIVND (reference sequence). CDR3 sequence: CASSPAGQGYEQYF. DNA of the CDR3: TGTGCCAGTAGTCCAGCGGGACAGGGGTACGAGCAGTACTTC.